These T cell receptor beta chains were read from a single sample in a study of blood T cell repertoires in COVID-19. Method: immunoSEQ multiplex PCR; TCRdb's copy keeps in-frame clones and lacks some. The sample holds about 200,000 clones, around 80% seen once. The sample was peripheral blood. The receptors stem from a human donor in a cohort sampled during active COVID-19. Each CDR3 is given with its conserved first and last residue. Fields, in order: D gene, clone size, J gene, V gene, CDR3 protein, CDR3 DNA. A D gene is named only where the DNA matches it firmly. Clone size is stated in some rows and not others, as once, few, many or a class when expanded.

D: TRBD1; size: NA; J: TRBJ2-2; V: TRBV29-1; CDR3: CSVLDRYRTGELFF; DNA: TGCAGCGTCCTGGACAGGTATCGCACCGGGGAGCTGTTTTTT
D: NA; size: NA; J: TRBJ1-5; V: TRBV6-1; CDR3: CASSETGMSNQPQHF; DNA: TGTGCCAGCAGTGAAACAGGTATGAGCAATCAGCCCCAGCATTTT
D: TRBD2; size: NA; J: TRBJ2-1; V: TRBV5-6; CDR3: CASSFTTSGRANEQFF; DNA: TGTGCCAGCAGCTTTACAACTAGCGGGAGAGCCAATGAGCAGTTCTTC
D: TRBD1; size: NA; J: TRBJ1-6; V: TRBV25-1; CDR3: CASRRAGQGFPPLHF; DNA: TGTGCCAGCAGACGGGCGGGACAGGGGTTCCCACCCCTCCACTTT
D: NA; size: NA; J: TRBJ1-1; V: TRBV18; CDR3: CASSPSRQNTEAFF; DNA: TGTGCCAGCTCACCGTCCAGACAAAACACTGAAGCTTTCTTT
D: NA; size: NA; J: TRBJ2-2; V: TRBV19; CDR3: CASSIDRGLRELFF; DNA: TGTGCCAGTAGTATAGATCGAGGGCTCAGGGAGCTGTTTTTT
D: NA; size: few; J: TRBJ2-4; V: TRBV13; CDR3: CASSLGRANIQYF; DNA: TGTGCCAGCAGCTTAGGGCGCGCGAACATTCAGTACTTC
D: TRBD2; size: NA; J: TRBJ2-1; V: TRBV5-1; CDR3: CASSLVTSGRDNEQFF; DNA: TGCGCCAGCAGCTTAGTAACTAGCGGGAGGGACAATGAGCAGTTCTTC
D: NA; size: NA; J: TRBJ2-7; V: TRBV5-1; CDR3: CASSHNRVEQYF; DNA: TGCGCCAGCAGCCATAATCGAGTCGAGCAGTACTTC
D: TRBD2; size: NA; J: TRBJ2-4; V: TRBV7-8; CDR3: CASSRKEKLAGGPKNIQYF; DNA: TGTGCCAGCAGCCGCAAAGAGAAACTAGCGGGAGGCCCCAAAAACATTCAGTACTTC
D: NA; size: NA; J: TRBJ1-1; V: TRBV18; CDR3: CASSPTVNTEAFF; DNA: TGTGCCAGCTCACCAACGGTGAACACTGAAGCTTTCTTT
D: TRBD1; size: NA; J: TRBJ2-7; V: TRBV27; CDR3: CASDRGPAIYEQYF; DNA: TGTGCCAGCGACAGGGGGCCCGCCATCTACGAGCAGTACTTC
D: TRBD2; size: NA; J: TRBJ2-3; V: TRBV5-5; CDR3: CASSRRGLAASTDTQYF; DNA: TGTGCCAGCAGCCGGCGGGGACTAGCGGCCTCCACAGATACGCAGTATTTT
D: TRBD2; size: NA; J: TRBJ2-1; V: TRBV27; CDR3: CASLGSGRYNEQFF; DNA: TGTGCCAGTCTGGGTAGCGGGAGGTACAATGAGCAGTTCTTC
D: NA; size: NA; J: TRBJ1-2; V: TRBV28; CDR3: CASSLGVNYGYTF; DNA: TGTGCCAGCAGTTTAGGAGTTAACTATGGCTACACCTTC
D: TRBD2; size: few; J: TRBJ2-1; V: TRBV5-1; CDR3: CASSPGLAFNEQFF; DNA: TGCGCCAGCAGCCCGGGACTAGCGTTCAATGAGCAGTTCTTC
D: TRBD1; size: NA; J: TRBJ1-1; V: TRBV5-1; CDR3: CASSLGDSRNTEAFF; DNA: TGCGCCAGCAGCTTGGGGGACAGCCGGAACACTGAAGCTTTCTTT
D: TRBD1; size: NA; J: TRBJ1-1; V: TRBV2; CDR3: CASSEVRQGAFF; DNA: TGTGCCAGCAGTGAAGTGCGACAGGGCGCTTTCTTT
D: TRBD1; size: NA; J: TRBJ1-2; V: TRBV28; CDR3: CASRKGGIGYTF; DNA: TGTGCCAGCAGAAAAGGGGGCATTGGCTACACCTTC
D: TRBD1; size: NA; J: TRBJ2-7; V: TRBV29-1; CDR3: CSVGGVWTGSSEQYF; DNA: TGCAGCGTTGGGGGGGTTTGGACAGGGTCATCCGAGCAGTACTTC
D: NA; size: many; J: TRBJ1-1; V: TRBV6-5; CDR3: CASSQQGNTEAFF; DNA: TGTGCCAGCAGTCAACAGGGTAACACTGAAGCTTTCTTT
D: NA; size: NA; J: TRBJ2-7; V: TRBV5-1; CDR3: CASSYNPAAADEQYF; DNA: TGCGCCAGCAGCTACAATCCTGCGGCAGCTGACGAGCAGTACTTC
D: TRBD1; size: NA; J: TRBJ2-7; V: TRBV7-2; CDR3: CASSWDRTYEQYF; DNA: TGTGCCAGCAGCTGGGACAGAACCTACGAGCAGTACTTC
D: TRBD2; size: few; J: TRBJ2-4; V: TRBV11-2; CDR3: CASSLATSGSLAKNIQYF; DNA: TGTGCCAGCAGCTTAGCCACGAGCGGGAGCCTAGCCAAAAACATTCAGTACTTC
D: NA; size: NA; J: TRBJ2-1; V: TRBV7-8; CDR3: CASSLTTKDNEQFF; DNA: TGTGCCAGCAGCTTAACGACTAAAGACAATGAGCAGTTCTTC
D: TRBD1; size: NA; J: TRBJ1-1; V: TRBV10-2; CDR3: CASSESSGTATFEAFF; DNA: TGCGCCAGCAGTGAGTCATCCGGGACAGCCACCTTTGAAGCTTTCTTT
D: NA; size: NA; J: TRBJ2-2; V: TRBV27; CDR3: CASSSVGLVTGELFF; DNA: TGTGCCAGCAGTTCTGTGGGACTGGTCACCGGGGAGCTGTTTTTT
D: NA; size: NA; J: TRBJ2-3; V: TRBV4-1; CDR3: CASSQEEYGRDTQYF; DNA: TGCGCCAGCAGCCAAGAGGAATATGGGAGGGATACGCAGTATTTT
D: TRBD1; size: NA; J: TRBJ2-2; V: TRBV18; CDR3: CASSPRGTVGELFF; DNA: TGTGCCAGCTCACCAAGGGGGACAGTCGGGGAGCTGTTTTTT
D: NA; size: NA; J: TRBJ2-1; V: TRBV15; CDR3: CATSRGGQGISYNEQFF; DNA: TGTGCCACCAGCAGAGGGGGGCAGGGGATATCCTACAATGAGCAGTTCTTC
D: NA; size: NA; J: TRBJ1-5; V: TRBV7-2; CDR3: CASSPGFNQPQHF; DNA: TGTGCCAGCAGTCCAGGTTTCAATCAGCCCCAGCATTTT
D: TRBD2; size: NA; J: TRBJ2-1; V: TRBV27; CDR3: CASSTGTSGTYNEQFF; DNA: TGTGCCAGCAGTACAGGGACTAGCGGGACTTACAATGAGCAGTTCTTC
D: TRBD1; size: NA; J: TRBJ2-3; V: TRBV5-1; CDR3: CASRADRGRADTQYF; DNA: TGCGCCAGCAGAGCGGACAGGGGGCGTGCAGATACGCAGTATTTT
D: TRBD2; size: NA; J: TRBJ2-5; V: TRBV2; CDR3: CASGGLAPLGETQYF; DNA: TGTGCCAGCGGGGGACTAGCGCCTCTGGGGGAGACCCAGTACTTC
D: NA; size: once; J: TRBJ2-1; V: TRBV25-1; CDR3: CASEGVGDEQFF; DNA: TGTGCCAGCGAAGGGGTAGGTGATGAGCAGTTCTTC
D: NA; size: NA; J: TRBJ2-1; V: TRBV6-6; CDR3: CASSYSGGNNEQFF; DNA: TGTGCCAGCAGTTACTCCGGGGGAAACAATGAGCAGTTCTTC
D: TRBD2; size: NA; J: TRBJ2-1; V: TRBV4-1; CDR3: CASSLERAGGPPNEQFF; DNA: TGCGCCAGCAGCCTAGAGAGAGCGGGAGGGCCACCCAATGAGCAGTTCTTC
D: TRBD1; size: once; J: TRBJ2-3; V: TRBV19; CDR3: CASSPDRPDTQYF; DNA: TGTGCCAGTAGCCCGGACAGGCCAGATACGCAGTATTTT
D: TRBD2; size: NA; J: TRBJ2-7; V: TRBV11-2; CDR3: CASSPGGGLAYEQYF; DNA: TGTGCCAGCAGCCCCGGGGGGGGCTTAGCCTACGAGCAGTACTTC
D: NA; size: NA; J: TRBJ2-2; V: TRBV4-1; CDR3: CASSQEGKEMRRTGELFF; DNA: TGCGCCAGCAGCCAAGAAGGCAAGGAGATGCGTCGCACTGGGGAGCTGTTTTTT
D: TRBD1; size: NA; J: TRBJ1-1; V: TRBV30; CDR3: CAWDRGLNTEAFF; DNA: TGTGCCTGGGACAGGGGGTTGAACACTGAAGCTTTCTTT
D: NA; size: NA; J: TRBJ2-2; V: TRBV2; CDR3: CASSEGTGSFTGELFF; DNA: TGTGCCAGCAGTGAAGGAACAGGGTCGTTCACCGGGGAGCTGTTTTTT
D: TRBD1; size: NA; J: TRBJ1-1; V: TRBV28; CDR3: CASSEVTGDKNTEAFF; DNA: TGTGCCAGCAGCGAGGTGACAGGGGACAAGAACACTGAAGCTTTCTTT
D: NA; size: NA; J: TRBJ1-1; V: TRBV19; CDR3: CASSLGTTGYTEAFF; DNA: TGTGCCAGTAGTCTGGGGACCACAGGGTACACTGAAGCTTTCTTT
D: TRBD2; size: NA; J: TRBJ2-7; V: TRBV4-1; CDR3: CASSLGTSGKYEQYF; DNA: TGCGCCAGCAGCCTCGGGACTAGCGGGAAATACGAGCAGTACTTC
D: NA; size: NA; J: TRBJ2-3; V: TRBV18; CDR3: CASSPTGPADTQYF; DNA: TGTGCCAGCTCACCCACCGGTCCCGCGGATACGCAGTATTTT
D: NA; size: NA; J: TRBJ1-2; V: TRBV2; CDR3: CASHRGMSYTF; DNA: TGTGCCAGTCATCGGGGTATGAGCTACACCTTC
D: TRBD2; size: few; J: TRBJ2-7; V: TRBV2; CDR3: CAGTSGGYEQYF; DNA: TGTGCGGGGACTAGCGGGGGCTACGAGCAGTACTTC
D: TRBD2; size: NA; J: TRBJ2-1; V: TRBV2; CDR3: CASSFLADSDEQFF; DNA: TGTGCCAGCAGCTTTCTAGCGGACTCGGATGAGCAGTTCTTC
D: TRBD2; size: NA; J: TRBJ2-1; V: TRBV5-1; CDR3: CASSFSLAGATNEQFF; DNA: TGCGCCAGCAGCTTCTCGTTAGCGGGAGCGACGAATGAGCAATTCTTC
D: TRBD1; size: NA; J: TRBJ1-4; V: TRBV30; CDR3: CAWSIDRGNEKLFF; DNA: TGTGCCTGGAGTATCGACAGGGGTAATGAAAAACTGTTTTTT
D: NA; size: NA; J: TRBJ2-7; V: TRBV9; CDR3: CASSATEREYEQYF; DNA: TGTGCCAGCAGCGCGACAGAGAGAGAGTACGAGCAGTACTTC
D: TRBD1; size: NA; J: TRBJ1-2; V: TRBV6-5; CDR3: CASTAPGQGNYGYTF; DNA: TGTGCCAGCACTGCCCCGGGACAGGGGAACTATGGCTACACCTTC
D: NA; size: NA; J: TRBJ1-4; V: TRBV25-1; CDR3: CASSAGGKGEKLFF; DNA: TGTGCCAGCAGTGCTGGGGGGAAAGGAGAAAAACTGTTTTTT
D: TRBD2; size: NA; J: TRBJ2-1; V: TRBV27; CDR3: CASSALAGTTYNEQFF; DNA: TGTGCCAGCAGTGCTTTAGCGGGTACAACCTACAATGAGCAGTTCTTC
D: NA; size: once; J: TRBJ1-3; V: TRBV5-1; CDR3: CASSLVGGARGNTIYF; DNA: TGCGCCAGCAGCTTGGTAGGGGGGGCAAGAGGAAACACCATATATTTT
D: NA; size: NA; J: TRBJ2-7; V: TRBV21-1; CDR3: CASSKRQGAIYEQYF; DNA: TGTGCCAGCAGCAAACGACAGGGGGCCATCTACGAGCAGTACTTC
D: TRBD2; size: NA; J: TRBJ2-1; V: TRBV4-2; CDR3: CASSQPLAGSDEQFF; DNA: TGTGCCAGCAGCCAACCACTAGCGGGAAGCGATGAGCAGTTCTTC
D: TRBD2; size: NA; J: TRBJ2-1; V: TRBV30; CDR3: CARTSTRTGLAGVSNEQFF; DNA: TGTGCCAGAACATCGACAAGAACAGGACTAGCGGGAGTGAGCAATGAGCAGTTCTTC
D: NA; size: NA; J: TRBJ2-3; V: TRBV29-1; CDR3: CSGTGTLTDTQYF; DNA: TGCAGCGGGACGGGGACTCTCACAGATACGCAGTATTTT